The 15 T cell receptor beta chains below come from one sample, sequenced in a study of shared clonotypes between healthy human individuals. Some clones are missing from TCRdb's copy, which holds only in-frame ones; the method was immunoSEQ multiplex PCR. This table has around 1.5 million clones, nearly 99% appearing once. The sequencing input was naive CD4+ T cells sorted from blood. Subset of the sample: CD45RA+ positively selected. The receptors come from a man aged 25-45 years in good health.

The genes are TRBV28 and TRBJ2-5; maybe TRBD2 (6 bases). The CDR3 is made up of 15 amino acids. The V gene lost 7 bases and the J gene lost 7 bases, with 22 bases spanning the gap. CDR1 is MDHEN and CDR2 is SYDVKM in the germline V gene. CDR3 amino acids: CASMGSGPMLVTQYF. CDR3 bases: TGTGCCAGCATGGGTAGCGGACCCATGCTAGTGACCCAGTACTTC.

The V and J genes are TRBV29-1 and TRBJ2-5; the D gene is possibly TRBD1 (6 bases). This CDR3 spans 14 amino acids. Germline V gene lookup returns CDR1 SQVTM and CDR2 ANQGSEA. The ends were cut back, 4 bases at V and 4 bases at J, with 16 bases in the middle. CDR3 coding DNA: TGCAGCGTTGGTGGGCAGGGGACGGGAGAGACCCAGTACTTC. As protein: CSVGGQGTGETQYF.

This clone has only one observation. This chain connects TRBV15 to TRBJ2-2, with 7 bases that match TRBD1. With 4 bases clipped from V and 0 bases from J, the junction kept 5 bases outside the gene matches. Germline CDR1 is LNHNV and CDR2 is YYDKDF (reference sequence). The CDR3 is made up of 16 amino acids. The CDR3 DNA reads as TGTGCCACCAGCATAGGAGACAGGGCGAACACCGGGGAGCTGTTTTTT. Residues: CATSIGDRANTGELFF. Using reference TRBV15 and TRBJ2-2 for the parts outside the CDR3, the full variable domain is DAMVIQNPRYQVTQFGKPVTLSCSQTLNHNVMYWYQQKSSQAPKLLFHYYDKDFNNEADTPDNFQSRRPNTSFCFLDIRSPGLGDTAMYLCATSIGDRANTGELFFGEGSRLTVL.

The chain has TRBV5-6 and TRBJ2-7; 9 nucleotides line up with TRBD1. CDR1 is SGHDT and CDR2 is YYEEEE in the germline V gene. The length of the CDR3 is 14 residues. J lost 6 bases, V lost 4 bases, and 8 bases had no gene match. The CDR3 here is CASSPDRGAREQYF. The CDR3 region has the DNA TGTGCCAGCAGCCCGGACAGGGGCGCCCGCGAGCAGTACTTC.

This chain joins TRBV19 and TRBJ1-5, with D hard to call. The V end was cut by 5 bases, the J end by 5 bases, with 16 bases between. The germline CDR1 and CDR2 sequences are LNHDA and SQIVND (reference sequence). CDR3 length: 15 amino acids. The CDR3 DNA sequence: TGTGCCAGTAGTCAGACATCGAACTCCTATCAGCCCCAGCATTTT. Its protein product is CASSQTSNSYQPQHF.

The chain uses TRBV29-1 and TRBJ1-2; maybe TRBD1 (6 bases). This CDR3 region has 13 residues. The germline CDR1 and CDR2 sequences are SQVTM and ANQGSEA. Deletions cut 5 bases from V and 8 bases from J, with 18 bases between. The CDR3 spells CSVRDGAGDGYTF. For the CDR3, the DNA is TGCAGCGTTAGGGATGGGGCAGGGGACGGCTACACCTTC.

The chain couples TRBV28 to TRBJ1-1; TRBD1 aligns across 8 bases. Germline values: CDR1 MDHEN, CDR2 SYDVKM. This CDR3 is 14 amino acids long. V lost 6 bases and J lost 3; bases outside the gene matches: 6. As DNA, the CDR3 is TGTGCCAGCAGGGCAGGGGGCGGTTACACTGAAGCTTTCTTT. Translation gives CASRAGGGYTEAFF. The full variable domain, in which reference TRBV28 and TRBJ1-1 provide the parts outside the CDR3, is DVKVTQSSRYLVKRTGEKVFLECVQDMDHENMFWYRQDPGLGLRLIYFSYDVKMKEKGDIPEGYSVSREKKERFSLILESASTNQTSMYLCASRAGGGYTEAFFGQGTRLTVV.

The chain couples TRBV7-2 to TRBJ1-2; D perhaps matches TRBD1 (5 bases). V shed 5 bases and J shed 2 bases, with 12 bases lying between them. This CDR3 contains 14 residues. Germline-derived CDR1 and CDR2 are SGHTA and FQGNSA. CDR3 residues: CASSQRGANYGYTF. The CDR3 nucleotides read TGTGCCAGCAGCCAGCGCGGGGCAAACTATGGCTACACCTTC.

The chain has TRBV18 and TRBJ1-2; a weak D match, TRBD1 (5 bases). The CDR3 runs 14 residues. Trimming pared 6 bases from V and 7 bases from J, leaving 18 bases between. Germline V gives CDR1 KGHSH, CDR2 LQKENI. The CDR3 loop is CASSIRGLDGGYTF. The CDR3, as DNA: TGTGCCAGCTCGATCCGGGGCTTAGATGGTGGCTACACCTTC.

The count of this clone is one. V usage is TRBV11-3 and J usage is TRBJ2-1; 8 positions match TRBD2. Per germline, CDR1 SGHNT and CDR2 YENEEA. J was trimmed by 10 bases and V by 3 bases; bases with no gene match: 5. The CDR3 contains 13 residues. The CDR3: CASSFAGGGEQFF. The CDR3 region has the DNA TGTGCCAGCAGCTTCGCGGGAGGTGGGGAGCAGTTCTTC.

In regard to this clone: The identical CDR3 is also encoded by other nucleotide sequences in the sample. V is TRBV11-3 and J is TRBJ2-7; 10 nucleotides align to TRBD1. With V trimmed by 5 bases and J by 1 base, 5 bases remained unmatched. Germline assignment: CDR1 SGHNT and CDR2 YENEEA. The CDR3 is made up of 15 amino acids. As DNA, the CDR3 is TGTGCCAGCAGCCCGGGACAGGGGAGGTCCTACGAGCAGTACTTC. Amino acids: CASSPGQGRSYEQYF.

This chain joins TRBV5-5 and TRBJ1-2; D might be TRBD1 (5 bases). The CDR3 sequence is 15 residues long. V gave up 4 bases and J gave up 8 bases, with 21 bases separating them. Germline CDR1 reads SGHKS; CDR2 reads YYEKEE (reference sequence). The CDR3 region has the DNA TGTGCCAGCAGCCTAGGACAAATGGCACCTATCGGCTACACCTTC. Protein sequence: CASSLGQMAPIGYTF.

This clone was found once. This chain joins TRBV5-5 and TRBJ2-3, with TRBD2 matching 12 bases. The CDR3 consists of 15 residues. V lost 5 bases to trimming and J lost 5 bases; unmatched junction nucleotides: 6. Germline loops: CDR1 SGHKS, CDR2 YYEKEE (reference sequence). The CDR3 sequence is CASRTPGLAGDTQYF. The DNA of the CDR3 is TGTGCCAGCAGAACGCCGGGACTAGCGGGAGATACGCAGTATTTT.

The chain employs TRBV13 and TRBJ2-5; possible D gene TRBD2, 6 bases. The CDR3 extends over 13 amino acids. V lost 1 base and J lost 5, with 8 bases in between. CDR1 PRHDT and CDR2 FYEKMQ come from the germline V gene (reference sequence). The CDR3 DNA reads TGTGCCAGCAGCTTAGTGCGGGGTGAGACCCAGTACTTC. It yields the protein CASSLVRGETQYF.

This chain joins TRBV5-6 and TRBJ2-1; D is unclear. The germline V gene has CDR1 SGHDT and CDR2 YYEEEE. Between the trimmed V and J ends, which lost 0 bases and 9 bases, there was a span of 22 bases. The CDR3 extends over 17 amino acids. The CDR3 protein is CASSLESETPNWSEQFF. The CDR3 DNA is TGTGCCAGCAGCTTGGAATCCGAGACTCCCAATTGGAGTGAGCAGTTCTTC.